A single T cell receptor beta chain is shown here with its context. Which antigen it targets is not known. No qualities accompany the bases; no much larger clone lies one base away. Libraries were made using RACE. The reads were generated on a NextSeq 500. Library preparation attached unique molecular identifiers to individual cDNA molecules for quantitative, reproducible TCR counting. From each blood RNA sample, both TCR alpha and TCR beta chains were sequenced. As for the original processing: A median of approximately 100,000 TCRs per sample was observed, with a range of 23,224 to 690,600. V, J and CDR3 annotation of the TCR reads was performed with the Decombinator software suite. To make PS versus PT1 abundance plots, every sample was subsampled to the same number of TCRs (28,000). Expanded TCRs were defined as absent before sensitization and observed at least eight times at the 2-week time point. Using fastp at Q25 and MiXCR, TCRdb reprocessed the public reads and kept productive beta chains. Each entry merges the rows of one CDR3 protein and shows their most common DNA and genes. In this record, the V and J calls reflect TCRdb's handling and not the investigators' own analysis. The sample table shows under 65,000 distinct CDR3 sequences, and about 9% are seen once. The ten largest clonotypes hold roughly 4.4% of the sample.

This record comes from a study of human T cells and chemical hapten exposure (dated by TCRdb to the early 2020s). For the study in its entirety: For sensitization, 2% DPC in acetone was applied to a 2 cm by 2 cm area of upper inner arm skin. The libraries were sequenced as a pool, and the TCR yield per sample differed mostly because of small variations in library volumes within the pool. Weekly therapeutic DPC doses were additionally applied to the scalp of patients throughout the approximately 23-week study period. Blood samples were taken from patients before sensitization (week 0) and then at 2, 6 and about 24 weeks after DPC sensitization. Some 29 alopecia patients gave blood for TCR sequencing at one to four time points (pre-sensitization, 2, 6 and 24 weeks). Most of the patients in the cohort were female, and the cohort covered alopecia areata with under or over 50% scalp involvement, alopecia totalis and alopecia universalis. Patch tests used Finn chambers with 0.01% DPC on the upper back, scored after 6 days by International Contact Dermatitis Research Group standards. In alopecia patients, the study followed how the peripheral blood TCR repertoire changed in vivo over primary and secondary sensitization to diphenylcyclopropenone (DPC), a hapten.

This specimen's time point label, interpreted: patch test 1, 2 weeks after DPC sensitization. The treatment or condition label on this specimen signifies: therapeutic diphenylcyclopropenone sensitization with weekly scalp DPC. At every patch-test visit, the blood draw took place before the patch test was put on. To be eligible, patients had to be aged 18 to 70, diagnosed with alopecia and judged suitable for DPC therapy, while pregnant patients were excluded. Total RNA was extracted from unfractionated whole blood that had been collected in Tempus Blood RNA tubes. Results and caveats for the whole study, not just this receptor: Compared with pre-sensitization or healthy control sets, expanded TCRs formed significantly more large CDR3 similarity clusters, which is consistent with antigen-driven responses. After repeated subsampling, changes were observed in the strength of the expansion versus patch-test correlation and in the threshold at which the correlation became significant. Because all patients had alopecia, a presumed autoimmune disease, the immune response of the patients might differ from that of healthy individuals. DPC sensitization did not change the number of TCRs with a frequency above 1 in 1000, and there was no evidence of changes in global repertoire structure. Patch test score correlated positively with the number of PT1 expanded TCRs, reaching significance at thresholds 8, 16 and 32 but not at 4.

The CDR3 measures 13 amino acids from cysteine to phenylalanine. The read is trimmed to its CDR3 DNA, 39 bases read in frame from base 1. Trimming at the junction amounts to 1 base on V and 7 bases on J, and the germline ends lie 8 bases apart. The germline V gene yields SGHTA for CDR1 and FQGNSA for CDR2. The sequence was collected from a woman aged 50 to 60 with alopecia areata. Some clones in this sample may be carry-over from other donors' samples. Material: whole blood, obtained in connection with sensitization to the hapten diphenylcyclopropenone (DPC). The chain was built from TRBV7-2 and TRBJ1-5, with the D gene not clear enough to name. CDR3 protein: CASSLEEGQPQHF. In nucleotides, the sequence is TGTGCCAGCAGCTTAGAGGAAGGCCAGCCCCAGCATTTT. The CDR3, completed at both ends by the reference TRBV7-2 and TRBJ1-5 genes, gives the full variable domain GAGVSQSPSNKVTEKGKDVELRCDPISGHTALYWYRQSLGQGLEFLIYFQGNSAPDKSGLPSDRFSAERTGGSVSTLTIQRTQQEDSAVYLCASSLEEGQPQHFGDGTRLSIL.